This TCR beta chain was sequenced for a study of OX40 agonist ivuxolimab in advanced cancers. The overall study: Patients treated during dose escalation were battling hepatocellular carcinoma, melanoma, renal cell or head and neck cancer.

Some clones are missing from TCRdb's copy, which holds only in-frame ones; the method was immunoSEQ multiplex PCR. The sample has fewer than 70,000 clones; about 90% are singletons. The V gene's germline CDR1 is SGHTA and CDR2 FQGNSA. Trimming removed 1 base from V and 5 bases from J, with 8 bases in between. The CDR3 contains 14 residues. This specimen was CD4+ or CD8+ T cells sorted from blood, taken in a trial of the OX40 agonist ivuxolimab. The sequence came from an adult with an advanced solid tumor such as melanoma, head and neck, liver or kidney cancer. This chain joins TRBV7-2 and TRBJ2-2, with D maybe TRBD1 (5 bases). Here the CDR3 DNA reads TGTGCCAGCAGCTTAGGGGCAGGGACCGGGGAGCTGTTTTTT. As protein: CASSLGAGTGELFF.